The 28 T cell receptor beta chains given below trace back to one sample, sequenced in a study of CXCR3-negative and CXCR3-positive naive CD8 T cells. cDNA libraries for TRB were generated by 5' RACE incorporating UMI labels. One entry per CDR3 protein, without DNA, is what TCRdb gives after re-calling the 5' RACE reads. The sample has over 100,000 distinct CDR3 sequences, and its top ten clones hold about 0.3%. The source material was naive CXCR3- CD8+ T cells from blood. Subset reported: CD45RO-CCR7+CD27+CD95- naive CD8+ T cells lacking CXCR3 (TNR3-). These receptors were collected from a human donor in good health. Some clones in this sample may be carry-over from other donors' samples.

The chain has TRBV5-6 and TRBJ2-1; with no DNA, the TCRdb D assignment of TRBD1 cannot be verified. The CDR3 is 13 residues long. Germline V gene data show CDR1 as SGHDT and CDR2 as YYEEEE. CDR3 sequence: CASSTDRHNEQFF.

The chain combines TRBV6-2 or TRBV6-3 with TRBJ2-1. Per germline, CDR1 MNHEY and CDR2 SVGEGT. The CDR3 spans 16 residues. Here the CDR3 reads CASSYQPTPPYNEQFF.

The chain couples TRBV18 to TRBJ2-7. CDR1 is KGHSH, CDR2 LQKENI, per germline. The CDR3 loop spans 15 amino acids. CDR3: CASSPPAGASYEQYF.

The chain combines TRBV28 with TRBJ2-1; TCRdb outputs TRBD2, but without DNA this stays unchecked. This CDR3 contains 15 residues. Germline CDR1 and CDR2: MDHEN and SYDVKM. CDR3 residues: CASSLIGVSRTEQFF.

This rearrangement joins TRBV15 to TRBJ1-1. Germline CDR1 is LNHNV and CDR2 is YYDKDF (reference sequence). This CDR3 contains 13 residues. The CDR3 reads CATSRVTNTEVFF.

The chain carries TRBV3-1 and TRBJ2-4; the D gene TCRdb calls, TRBD2, cannot be checked with no DNA. The CDR3 loop spans 18 amino acids. Per germline, CDR1 LGHDT and CDR2 YNNKEL (reference sequence). This CDR3 is CASSRGTSGGIAKNIQYF.

The chain has TRBV18 and TRBJ2-3; as DNA is missing, the TRBD1 call by TCRdb cannot be tested. The CDR3 has 15 residues. The germline gives CDR1 KGHSH, CDR2 LQKENI. The CDR3 sequence is CASSLATGVTDTQYF.

V usage is TRBV29-1 and J usage is TRBJ2-7. CDR3 length equals 13 residues. In germline, CDR1 is SQVTM, CDR2 ANQGSEA. CDR3 sequence: CSVEGAGAYEQYF.

This chain uses TRBV29-1 with TRBJ2-7. The CDR3 loop spans 11 amino acids. The germline CDR1 and CDR2 sequences are SQVTM and ANQGSEA. The CDR3 loop reads CSVEEDYEQYF.

This chain connects TRBV7-6 to TRBJ2-3. The CDR3 contains 14 residues. Germline V gene sequence: CDR1 SGHVS, CDR2 FNYEAQ. CDR3 sequence: CASSRQRGTDTQYF.

This chain links TRBV4-1 with TRBJ2-5; lacking DNA, the TRBD2 call made by TCRdb goes unchecked. CDR1 and CDR2 from the germline V gene are MGHRA and YSYEKL. This CDR3 spans 16 amino acids. CDR3 region: CASSHPRSGGQETQYF.

The V call is TRBV11-2, the J call TRBJ2-1; lacking DNA, the TRBD2 call made by TCRdb goes unchecked. There are 17 residues in the CDR3. Looked up from germline, CDR1 is SGHAT and CDR2 is FQNNGV. CDR3 protein: CASSLAGTSFSVGEQFF.

V usage is TRBV29-1 and J usage is TRBJ2-7; TCRdb's D call of TRBD1 is untestable without DNA. There are 13 residues in the CDR3. Germline V gene lookup returns CDR1 SQVTM and CDR2 ANQGSEA. This CDR3 reads CSVGDVPFHEQYF.

The chain has TRBV12-3 or TRBV12-4 and TRBJ2-3; there is no DNA to check the TCRdb D call of TRBD2. This CDR3 has 15 amino acids. CDR3 residues: CASSSGLAGVDTQYF.

This chain links TRBV6-2 or TRBV6-3 with TRBJ2-7. Germline CDR1 is MNHEY and CDR2 is SVGEGT. CDR3 size: 14 residues. CDR3 sequence reads: CASSYSVGSHEQYF.

This chain uses TRBV5-6 with TRBJ2-5; TCRdb proposes TRBD2, but this gene call is untestable without DNA. Germline V CDR1 and CDR2: SGHDT, YYEEEE. This CDR3 is built from 16 residues. CDR3 sequence reads: CASSTGTSGLQETQYF.

The chain links TRBV29-1 to TRBJ2-5; TCRdb indicates TRBD1, and absent DNA this call remains unverified. This CDR3 has 14 amino acids. Looked up from germline, CDR1 is SQVTM and CDR2 is ANQGSEA. CDR3 in amino acids: CSVPFPKPGETQYF.

The chain joins TRBV7-2 to TRBJ2-5; TCRdb names TRBD1, which stays unverified in the absence of DNA. The CDR3 spans 14 residues. The germline V gene encodes CDR1 SGHTA and CDR2 FQGNSA. The CDR3 here is CASSSSTGWETQYF.

The CDR3 protein is CSVVQEDRGELFF. This rearrangement joins TRBV29-1 to TRBJ2-2; TCRdb lists TRBD1, though no DNA is available to test this call. The germline V gene encodes CDR1 SQVTM and CDR2 ANQGSEA. CDR3 size: 13 residues.

The chain uses TRBV29-1 and TRBJ2-7; TCRdb designates TRBD1, a call that cannot be tested without DNA. The CDR3 contains 17 residues. Per the germline V gene, CDR1 is SQVTM and CDR2 is ANQGSEA. The CDR3 sequence: CSVEGGQFGYNSYEQYF.

The chain is built from TRBV20-1 and TRBJ1-5; with no DNA, the TCRdb D assignment of TRBD1 cannot be verified. Germline-derived CDR1 and CDR2 are DFQATT and SNEGSKA (reference sequence). The CDR3 contains 16 residues. CDR3 loop: CSVRTGTGSGGQPQHF.

The chain has TRBV7-9 and TRBJ2-2. The CDR3 extends over 12 amino acids. Germline V gene sequence: CDR1 SEHNR, CDR2 FQNEAQ (reference sequence). The CDR3 protein is CASSFHTGELFF. The full variable domain, in which reference TRBV7-9 and TRBJ2-2 provide the parts outside the CDR3, is DTGVSQNPRHKITKRGQNVTFRCDPISEHNRLYWYRQTLGQGPEFLTYFQNEAQLEKSRLLSDRFSAERPKGSFSTLEIQRTEQGDSAMYLCASSFHTGELFFGEGSRLTVL.

This sequence joins TRBV7-2 and TRBJ2-3; TCRdb designates TRBD1, a call that cannot be tested without DNA. Germline V CDR1 and CDR2: SGHTA, FQGNSA. The CDR3 is made up of 15 amino acids. CDR3 sequence reads: CASSSDGTSTDTQYF.

V is TRBV9 and J is TRBJ2-2; TCRdb returns TRBD2, unconfirmable since there is no DNA. In germline, CDR1 is SGDLS, CDR2 YYNGEE. The length of the CDR3 is 18 residues. The CDR3 sequence: CASSGPGTSGLNTGELFF.

The chain carries TRBV7-8 and TRBJ2-7; the TRBD1 assignment by TCRdb is unverifiable without DNA. The length of the CDR3 is 15 residues. CDR1 is SGHVS, CDR2 FQNEAQ, per germline. The CDR3 spells CASSAPKASRGEQYF.

CDR3 in amino acids: CTSNPSGRNEQYF. The gene calls are TRBV27 and TRBJ2-7; TCRdb indicates TRBD2, and absent DNA this call remains unverified. The CDR3 has 13 amino acids. CDR1 is MNHEY, CDR2 SMNVEV, per germline (reference sequence).

The CDR3 protein is CATSDYDSRPGEETQYF. V is TRBV24-1 and J is TRBJ2-5; TCRdb designates TRBD1, a call that cannot be tested without DNA. The CDR3 totals 17 residues. Per the germline V gene, CDR1 is KGHDR and CDR2 is SFDVKD.

This chain connects TRBV12-3 or TRBV12-4 to TRBJ1-4. The CDR3 has 17 amino acids. CDR3 residues: CASSLIAGAASNEKLFF.